Presented here are 15 T cell receptor beta chains from one specimen sequenced in a study of CD8 T cells in ankylosing spondylitis. TCRdb processed the 5' RACE reads anew with MiXCR; each CDR3 protein has one entry. The table lists some 250,000 distinct CDR3 sequences, 24% of them singletons. What was sequenced was blood, either unsorted or a sorted T cell fraction (not recorded which). The receptors derive from a male donor with ankylosing spondylitis or in good health (not recorded which).

This clonotype showed up just a few times. The chain has TRBV20-1 and TRBJ2-1, with TRBD2 identical over 8 bases. The trim removed 1 base at V and 9 bases at J, leaving 11 bases unmatched. Germline V gives CDR1 DFQATT, CDR2 SNEGSKA (reference sequence). This CDR3 comprises 15 residues. CDR3 DNA: TGCAGTGCTAGAGGAGCGGGAGACAGTCGCCCTGAGCAGTTCTTC. Amino acids: CSARGAGDSRPEQFF.

The genes are TRBV19 and TRBJ2-1; a weak D match, TRBD2 (5 bases). V gave up 6 bases and J gave up 9 bases, with 18 bases separating them. Per the germline V gene, CDR1 is LNHDA and CDR2 is SQIVND (reference sequence). This CDR3 contains 14 residues. The CDR3 loop reads CASRVRTPDGEQFF. CDR3 DNA: TGTGCCAGTAGGGTCAGGACTCCGGACGGTGAGCAGTTCTTC.

This clonotype was counted many times. The chain combines TRBV24-1 with TRBJ2-1, with a weak D call TRBD2 (6 bases). The V and J ends lost 3 bases and 0 bases respectively, with 11 bases between them. The CDR3 spans 16 residues. Germline V gene data show CDR1 as KGHDR and CDR2 as SFDVKD. The CDR3 here is CATSDGGLISYNEQFF. The CDR3 nucleotides read TGTGCCACCAGTGATGGGGGACTCATCTCCTACAATGAGCAGTTCTTC.

The chain recombines TRBV2 with TRBJ2-7, with D unclear. The V and J ends lost 5 bases and 6 bases respectively, with 17 bases between them. The CDR3 totals 14 residues. Per germline, CDR1 SNHLY and CDR2 FYNNEI. CDR3 sequence reads: CASSPTVSLGEQYF. CDR3 nucleotides: TGTGCCAGCAGTCCCACGGTGTCGCTTGGCGAGCAGTACTTC.

This clonotype was recorded a few times. This chain connects TRBV29-1 to TRBJ2-5; 8 bases are shared with TRBD2. The CDR3 loop spans 13 amino acids. Per germline, CDR1 SQVTM and CDR2 ANQGSEA. DNA of the CDR3: TGCAGTACCCCCTCGGGGGGGCAAGAGACCCAGTACTTC. Translation gives CSTPSGGQETQYF.

This clonotype came up a few times. V and J are TRBV28 and TRBJ2-7, with a weak D call TRBD2 (7 bases). The CDR3 loop spans 13 amino acids. Germline values: CDR1 MDHEN, CDR2 SYDVKM. V lost 8 bases and J 6 bases, leaving 17 bases between the germline ends. The CDR3 spells CASEGGGRGEQYF. In DNA form, the CDR3 reads TGTGCCAGCGAGGGAGGGGGGAGAGGCGAGCAGTACTTC.

This clonotype was detected only a few times. This chain joins TRBV10-1 and TRBJ2-7; D is undetermined. The CDR3 covers 15 residues. With 7 bases removed from V and 1 base from J, the gap between germline ends came to 17 bases. Germline CDR1 WNHNN, CDR2 SYGVQD (reference sequence). CDR3 sequence: CASILGWNLSYEQYF. The CDR3 region has the DNA TGCGCCAGCATTCTGGGCTGGAATTTGTCCTACGAGCAGTACTTC.

Many counts were recorded for this clonotype. The chain recombines TRBV11-2 with TRBJ2-3; D may be TRBD2 (7 bases). There are 18 residues in the CDR3. Looked up from germline, CDR1 is SGHAT and CDR2 is FQNNGV. Trimming left V 5 bases short and J 6 bases short, with 27 bases between. CDR3 sequence reads: CASSRGRGAGRPMDTQYF. CDR3 bases: TGTGCCAGCAGCCGGGGGAGGGGGGCAGGGCGGCCCATGGATACGCAGTATTTT.

The gene calls are TRBV10-2 and TRBJ2-3; D is possibly TRBD2 (6 bases). This CDR3 is built from 14 residues. Germline V gives CDR1 WSHSY, CDR2 SAAADI. Trimming left V 5 bases short and J 2 bases short, with 11 bases between. As DNA, the CDR3 is TGCGCCAGCAGTCTACTAGCTTTCACAGATACGCAGTATTTT. Protein product: CASSLLAFTDTQYF.

At least ten counts were recorded for this clonotype. The J gene is TRBJ1-2, the V gene TRBV12-3 or TRBV12-4; D is uncertain. The ends were cut back, 4 bases at V and 7 bases at J, with 13 bases in the middle. The length of the CDR3 is 13 residues. The CDR3 nucleotides read TGTGCCAGCAGTTCCAGAGGGTCAGTTGGCTACACCTTC. This encodes CASSSRGSVGYTF.

This clonotype was picked up many times. V is TRBV29-1 and J is TRBJ2-6; a possible D gene is TRBD1 (6 bases). Germline V gene sequence: CDR1 SQVTM, CDR2 ANQGSEA. With 7 bases removed from V and 4 bases from J, the gap between germline ends came to 23 bases. The CDR3 is made up of 17 amino acids. This CDR3 is CSALDRDTFFGANVLTF. The CDR3 DNA reads as TGCAGCGCACTAGACCGGGACACTTTTTTCGGGGCCAACGTCCTGACTTTC. The variable domain in full, completed from reference TRBV29-1 and TRBJ2-6, reads SAVISQKPSRDICQRGTSLTIQCQVDSQVTMMFWYRQQPGQSLTLIATANQGSEATYESGFVIDKFPISRPNLTFSTLTVSNMSPEDSSIYLCSALDRDTFFGANVLTFGAGSRLTVL.

This clonotype has more than one count but fewer than ten. The chain joins TRBV20-1 to TRBJ2-5; D ambiguous. V gave up 2 bases and J gave up 5 bases, with 12 bases separating them. Germline lookup yields CDR1 DFQATT and CDR2 SNEGSKA (reference sequence). The CDR3 loop spans 13 amino acids. CDR3 nucleotides: TGCAGTGCTAGACCGACTTTGGGGGAGACCCAGTACTTC. This gives the protein CSARPTLGETQYF.

This clonotype showed up just a few times. V usage is TRBV10-2 and J usage is TRBJ1-1; D remains ambiguous. CDR1 and CDR2 from the germline V gene are WSHSY and SAAADI. Deletions cut 7 bases from V and 4 bases from J, with 13 bases between. The CDR3 is 13 residues long. The DNA of the CDR3 is TGCGCCAGCAAGTGGGTGGGCGGCACTGAAGCTTTCTTT. This encodes CASKWVGGTEAFF.

This clonotype occurred many times. The V gene is TRBV29-1, the J gene TRBJ1-2, with D possibly TRBD1 on 6 matching bases. CDR1 is SQVTM, CDR2 ANQGSEA, per germline. The CDR3 has 13 residues. Trimming took 5 bases from V and 14 from J, leaving 24 bases between them. The CDR3 loop is CSVLRPGATWGTF. CDR3 DNA sequence: TGCAGCGTTCTCCGACCGGGGGCTACTTGGGGGACCTTC.

This clonotype has a handful of counts. The chain joins TRBV29-1 to TRBJ1-1, with TRBD1 matching 10 bases. Germline V gives CDR1 SQVTM, CDR2 ANQGSEA. J lost 1 base, V lost 3 bases, and 2 bases had no gene match. CDR3 length: 14 amino acids. This CDR3 reads CSVEDRGGNTEAFF. The CDR3 DNA reads TGCAGCGTTGAGGACAGGGGGGGGAACACTGAAGCTTTCTTT. Supplemented by reference TRBV29-1 and TRBJ1-1, the full variable domain reads SAVISQKPSRDICQRGTSLTIQCQVDSQVTMMFWYRQQPGQSLTLIATANQGSEATYESGFVIDKFPISRPNLTFSTLTVSNMSPEDSSIYLCSVEDRGGNTEAFFGQGTRLTVV.